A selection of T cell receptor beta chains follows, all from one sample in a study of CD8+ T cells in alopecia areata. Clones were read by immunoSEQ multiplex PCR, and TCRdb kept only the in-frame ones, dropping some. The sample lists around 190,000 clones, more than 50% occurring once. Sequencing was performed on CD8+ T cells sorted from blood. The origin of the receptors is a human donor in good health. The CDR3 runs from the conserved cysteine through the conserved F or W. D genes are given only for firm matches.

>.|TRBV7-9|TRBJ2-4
CASSSSLAKNIQYF
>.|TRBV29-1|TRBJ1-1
CSVEDRWGARAEAFF
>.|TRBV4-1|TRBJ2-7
CASSQDMETYEQYF
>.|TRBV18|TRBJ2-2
CASSPGRRNTGELFF
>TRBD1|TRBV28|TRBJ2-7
CASSSYRDRRVYEQYF
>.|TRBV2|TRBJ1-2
CASRTGFTYGYTF
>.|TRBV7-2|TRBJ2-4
CASSLGVRGGWDF
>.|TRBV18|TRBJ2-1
CASSPRVDEQFF
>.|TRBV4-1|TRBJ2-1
CASSPEAKSYNEQFF
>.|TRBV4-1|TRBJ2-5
CASSHTLSEGQETQYF
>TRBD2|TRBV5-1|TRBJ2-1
CASSLAGPYYNEQFF
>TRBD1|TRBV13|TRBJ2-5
CASSLRTGQETQYF
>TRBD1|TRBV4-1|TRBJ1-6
CASSEDRGDNSPLHF
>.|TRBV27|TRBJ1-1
CASSLGGNEAFF
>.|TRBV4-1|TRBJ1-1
CASSQYYGAEAFF
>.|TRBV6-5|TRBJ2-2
CASSPSTGELFF
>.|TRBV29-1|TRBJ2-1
CSPLGGAGNEQFF
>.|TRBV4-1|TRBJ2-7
CASSQVPSDSYEQYF
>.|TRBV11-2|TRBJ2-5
CASSLGQTQETQYF
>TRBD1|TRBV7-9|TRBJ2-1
CASSNRDRPSSYNEQLF
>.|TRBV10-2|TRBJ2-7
CASSAYGIYEQYF
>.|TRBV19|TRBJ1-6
CASSITGTRSSYNSPLHF
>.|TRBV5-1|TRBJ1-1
CASSWVRGNTEAFF
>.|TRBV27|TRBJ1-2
CASSLSPRGYTF
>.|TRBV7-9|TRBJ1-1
CASSLTGNTEAFF
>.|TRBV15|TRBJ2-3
CATSSQRARDTQYF
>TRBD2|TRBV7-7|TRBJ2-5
CASSIGREYQETQYF
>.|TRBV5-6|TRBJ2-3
CASSFGDTQYF
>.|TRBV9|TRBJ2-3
CASSSVSKDSDTQYF
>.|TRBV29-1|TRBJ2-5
CSVEERDGETQYF
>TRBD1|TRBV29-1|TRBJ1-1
CSVDHRGEGTEAFF
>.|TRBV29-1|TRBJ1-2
CSVSTADYGYTF
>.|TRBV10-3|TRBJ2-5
CAISEEPRQETQYF